This TCR beta chain was captured by sequencing in a study of blood T cell repertoires in COVID-19. Study-wide background: Samples came from the United States, Italy and Spain, spanning acute and convalescent COVID-19. T cells, B-cell-depleted T cells, or PBMCs supplied cDNA or gDNA.

CDR1 SGHRS and CDR2 YFSETQ come from the germline V gene. Trimming at V came to 9 bases and at J to 2 bases, leaving 9 bases not matched to a gene. The CDR3 spans 14 residues. Original methodology: From reference gene primer amplification, estimates of nucleated cell counts were derived. The table came from immunoSEQ multiplex PCR; TCRdb's copy has only in-frame clones and leaves some out. Clonal size and the V and J genes are those of that table, whereas D and trimming came from the DNA. The sample has approximately 170,000 clones; under 90% are singletons. The source material was peripheral blood. The origin of this receptor is a woman at least 80 years old with acute or convalescent COVID-19. The V gene is TRBV5-1, the J gene TRBJ2-7, with TRBD1 matching over 9 bases. This chain's CDR3 is CATGPGTGTYEQYF. The CDR3, as DNA: TGCGCCACGGGCCCGGGGACAGGGACCTACGAGCAGTACTTC.